This T cell receptor beta chain was sequenced in a study of vaccination effects on CD4 cells after COVID-19. Produced via immunoSEQ multiplex PCR; TCRdb's table is partial and in-frame only. This sample has 50,000 to 65,000 clones; roughly 80% occur once, and the top ten carry around 2.4%. Expansion with viral peptide pools was applied to antigen-specific CD4+ T cells by the ViraFEST assay prior to sequencing. CD4+ T cells were isolated after around ten days of culture. It was with approximately 10 IU/ml IL-2 and about 9.2 ug/ml peptides that some 1.9 million PBMC per well were cultured. A note on this clone: What it binds is not known.

Whole-study results and caveats: The authors studied few convalescent patients and collected no early post-infection timepoints. There was only 1 of 255 vaccine-induced clones in healthy vaccinees that cross-reacted with common cold coronaviruses.

Germline CDR1 reads KGHDR; CDR2 reads SFDVKD. CDR3 length: 16 amino acids. Trimming cost V 3 bases and J 1 base; bases outside gene matches: 4. This specimen was CD4+ T cells from PBMCs cultured with HCoV-229E spike peptides, taken before COVID-19 vaccination. The source is a human donor who received a COVID-19 vaccine. The chain is built from TRBV24-1 and TRBJ1-5; TRBD1 matches at 8 bases. The CDR3 here is CATSDPRQGSNQPQHF. The CDR3 DNA is TGTGCCACCAGTGATCCTCGACAGGGGAGCAATCAGCCCCAGCATTTT.